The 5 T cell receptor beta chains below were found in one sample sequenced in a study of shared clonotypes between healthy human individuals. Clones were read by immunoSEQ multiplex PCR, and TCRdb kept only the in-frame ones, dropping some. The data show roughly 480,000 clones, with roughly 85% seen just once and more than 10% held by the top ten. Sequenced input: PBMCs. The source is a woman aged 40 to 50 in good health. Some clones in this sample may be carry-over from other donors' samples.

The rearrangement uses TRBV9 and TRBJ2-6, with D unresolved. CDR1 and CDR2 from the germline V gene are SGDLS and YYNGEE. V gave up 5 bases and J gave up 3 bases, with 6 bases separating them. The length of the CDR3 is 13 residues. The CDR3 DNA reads TGTGCCAGCAGAGCATTTGGGGCCAACGTCCTGACTTTC. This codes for CASRAFGANVLTF.

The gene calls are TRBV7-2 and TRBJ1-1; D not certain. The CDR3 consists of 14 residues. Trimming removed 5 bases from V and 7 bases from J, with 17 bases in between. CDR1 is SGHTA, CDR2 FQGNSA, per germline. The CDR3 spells CASSRLVGYGEAFF. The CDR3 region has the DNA TGTGCCAGCAGCCGCTTAGTCGGGTATGGTGAAGCTTTCTTT.

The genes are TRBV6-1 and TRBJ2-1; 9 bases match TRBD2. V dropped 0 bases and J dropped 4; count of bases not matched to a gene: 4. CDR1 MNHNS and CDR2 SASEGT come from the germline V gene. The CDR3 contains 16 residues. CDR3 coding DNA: TGTGCCAGCAGTGAAGCGGCCGCGGGAGGGTACAATGAGCAGTTCTTC. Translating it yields CASSEAAAGGYNEQFF.

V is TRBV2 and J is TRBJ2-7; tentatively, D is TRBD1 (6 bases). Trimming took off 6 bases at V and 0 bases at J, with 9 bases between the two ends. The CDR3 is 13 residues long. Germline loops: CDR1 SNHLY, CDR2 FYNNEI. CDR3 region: CASRGDNSYEQYF. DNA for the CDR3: TGTGCCAGCAGGGGGGACAACTCCTACGAGCAGTACTTC.

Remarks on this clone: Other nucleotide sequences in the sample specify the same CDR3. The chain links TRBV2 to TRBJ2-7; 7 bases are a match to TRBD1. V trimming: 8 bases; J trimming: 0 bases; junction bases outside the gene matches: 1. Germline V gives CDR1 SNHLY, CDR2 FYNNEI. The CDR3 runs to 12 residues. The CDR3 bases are TGTGCCAGCGGGACAGTCTCCTACGAGCAGTACTTC. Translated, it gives CASGTVSYEQYF.